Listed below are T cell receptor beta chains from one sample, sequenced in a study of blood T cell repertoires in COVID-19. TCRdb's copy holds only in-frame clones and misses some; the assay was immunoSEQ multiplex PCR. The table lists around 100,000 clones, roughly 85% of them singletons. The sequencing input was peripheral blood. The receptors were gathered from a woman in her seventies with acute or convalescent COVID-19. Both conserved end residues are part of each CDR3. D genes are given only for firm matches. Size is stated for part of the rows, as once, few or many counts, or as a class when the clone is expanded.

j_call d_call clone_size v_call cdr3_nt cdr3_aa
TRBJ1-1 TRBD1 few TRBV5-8 TGTGCCAGCACCCCCGGGACAGGGATCGGCACTGAAGCTTTCTTT CASTPGTGIGTEAFF
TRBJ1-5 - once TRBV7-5 TGTGCCAGAAGCCTCGGGACAGGGGGCGATCAGCCCCAGCATTTT CARSLGTGGDQPQHF
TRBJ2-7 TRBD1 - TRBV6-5 TGTGCCAGCAGTTACGGACAGGGGATTGGCGAGCAGTACTTC CASSYGQGIGEQYF
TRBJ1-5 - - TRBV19 TGTGCCAGTAGGGAAATAGACAGCCACAATCAGCCCCAGCATTTT CASREIDSHNQPQHF
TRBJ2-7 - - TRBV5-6 TGTGCCAGCCGATTGGACACCCTGGACGAGCAGTACTTC CASRLDTLDEQYF
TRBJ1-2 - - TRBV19 TGTGCCGGACGAGGAGGCTATGGCTACACCTTC CAGRGGYGYTF
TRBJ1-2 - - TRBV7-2 TGTGCCAGCAGCTTGCTAGGTGGAGGGGACTATGGCTACACCTTC CASSLLGGGDYGYTF
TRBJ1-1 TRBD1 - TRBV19 TGTGCCACACTGGACAGGGTGAACACTGAAGCTTTCTTT CATLDRVNTEAFF
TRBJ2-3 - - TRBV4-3 TGCGCCAGCAGCCAAGAATTGATCGGTCTCCTTTCCCCAGATACGCAGTATTTT CASSQELIGLLSPDTQYF
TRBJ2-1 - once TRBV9 TGTGCCAGCAGCGATAACAATGAGCAGTTCTTC CASSDNNEQFF
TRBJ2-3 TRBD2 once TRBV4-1 TGCGCCAGCAGCCAAGATGTTCTAGCGGGGGGGCTATATACGCAGTATTTT CASSQDVLAGGLYTQYF
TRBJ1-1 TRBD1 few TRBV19 TGTGCCAGTAGTCCCTGGGCCCAGGGGGAGAACGCTGAAGCTTTCTTT CASSPWAQGENAEAFF
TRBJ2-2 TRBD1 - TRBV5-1 TGCGCCAGCAGCTCAGGACAGGGGATGAACACCGGGGAGCTGTTTTTT CASSSGQGMNTGELFF
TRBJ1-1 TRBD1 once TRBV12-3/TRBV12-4 TGTGCCAGCAGTCCTGCAGGGGGTGAAGCTTTCTTT CASSPAGGEAFF
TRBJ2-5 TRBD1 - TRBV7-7 TGTGCCAGCAGCCAAGGACAGGGGGAGACCCAGTACTTC CASSQGQGETQYF
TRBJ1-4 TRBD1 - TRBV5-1 TGCGCCAGCAGCCGAGGACAGGGTGTGGCTAATGAAAAACTGTTTTTT CASSRGQGVANEKLFF
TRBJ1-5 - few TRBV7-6 TGTGCCAGCAGCTTAGGGACTGTGGGGGCTCAGCCCCAGCATTTT CASSLGTVGAQPQHF
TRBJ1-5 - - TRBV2 TGTGCCAGCAGCGGGAGACAAGTAGGGAATCAGCCCCAGCATTTT CASSGRQVGNQPQHF
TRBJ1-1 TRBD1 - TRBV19 TGTGCCAGTAGTATAGACGGAGGGACAGGGGGCTCGGGTGAAGCTTTCTTT CASSIDGGTGGSGEAFF
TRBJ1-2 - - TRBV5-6 TGTGCCAGCAGCCATTCCGACAGGTACCTCTATGGCTACACCTTC CASSHSDRYLYGYTF
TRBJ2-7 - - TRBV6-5 TGTGCCAGCAGAGGTTACGGCTCAGGGAAGTACGAGCAGTACTTC CASRGYGSGKYEQYF
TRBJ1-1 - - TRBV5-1 TGCGCCAGCAGCCCAGGGGCGTACGACACTGAAGCTTTCTTT CASSPGAYDTEAFF
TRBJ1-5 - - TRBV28 TGTGCCAGCAGAGGGGTAAATCAGCCCCAGCATTTT CASRGVNQPQHF
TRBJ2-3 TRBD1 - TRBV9 TGTGCCAGCAGTAGACAGGGGCGGGATACGCAGTATTTT CASSRQGRDTQYF
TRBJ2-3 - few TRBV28 TGTGCCAGCAGTTTATCTGGAGGGCGTACGCAGTATTTT CASSLSGGRTQYF
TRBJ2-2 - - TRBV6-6 TGTGCCAGCACCCCAATCGGTGCGGGGACCGGGGAGCTGTTTTTT CASTPIGAGTGELFF
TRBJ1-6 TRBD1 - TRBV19 TGTGCCAGCGAGACAGGGACAAACAGTTCACCCCTCCACTTT CASETGTNSSPLHF
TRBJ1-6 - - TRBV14 TGTGCCAGCAGACCAGGGGAATCCTATAATTCACCCCTCCACTTT CASRPGESYNSPLHF
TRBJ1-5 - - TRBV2 TGTGCCAGCAGTGACCAGGGTGGACAGCCCCAGCATTTT CASSDQGGQPQHF
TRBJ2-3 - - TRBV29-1 TGCAGCACAACCGGGACTAGCACAGATACGCAGTATTTT CSTTGTSTDTQYF
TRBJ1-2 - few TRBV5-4 TGTGCCAGCAGCTTGGATCGGGAAAGGGGCTACACCTTC CASSLDRERGYTF
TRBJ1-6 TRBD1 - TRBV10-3 TGTGCCATCAGCTCTGGACAGGGGTTACCACCCCTCCACTTT CAISSGQGLPPLHF
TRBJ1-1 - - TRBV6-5 TGTGCCAGCAGTTACCAACTCCCCGGTAACACTGAAGCTTTCTTT CASSYQLPGNTEAFF
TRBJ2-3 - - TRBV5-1 TGCGCCAGCAGCGGATCCGACAGAGCTAGCACAGATACGCAGTATTTT CASSGSDRASTDTQYF
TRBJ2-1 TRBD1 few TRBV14 TGTGCCAGCGGAGACACAGGGGTTAATGAGCAGTTCTTC CASGDTGVNEQFF
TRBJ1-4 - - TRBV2 TGTGCCAGCAGTGAAGGGGGTTCGGGGTATGAAAAACTGTTTTTT CASSEGGSGYEKLFF
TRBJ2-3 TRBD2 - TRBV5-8 TGTGCCAGCGCCACCAGCGGGGCTACAGATACGCAGTATTTT CASATSGATDTQYF
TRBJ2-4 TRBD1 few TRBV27 TGTGCCAGCAGTTTCTTGGGACAGGGGGCTAAAAACATTCAGTACTTC CASSFLGQGAKNIQYF
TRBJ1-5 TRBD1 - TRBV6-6 TGTGCCAGCAGTTCAGGGACAGGGGGAAGGGCTCAGCCCCAGCATTTT CASSSGTGGRAQPQHF
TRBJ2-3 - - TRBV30 TGTGCCTGGAGTGTGCTCTCCGGAGATACGCAGTATTTT CAWSVLSGDTQYF
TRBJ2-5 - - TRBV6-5 TGTGCCAGCAGTTACTCCGGCGGATACCAAGAGACCCAGTACTTC CASSYSGGYQETQYF
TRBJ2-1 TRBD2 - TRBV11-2 TGTGCCAGCAGCTTGGGCGGGAGCTCCTACAATGAGCAGTTCTTC CASSLGGSSYNEQFF
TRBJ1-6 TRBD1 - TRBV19 TGTGCCAGTAGGGCCCTGTTACAGGGGAATTCACCCCTCCACTTT CASRALLQGNSPLHF
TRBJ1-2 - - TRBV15 TGTGCCACCAGCAGAGGTTCGAACTATGGCTACACCTTC CATSRGSNYGYTF
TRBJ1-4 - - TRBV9 TGTGCCAGCAGCGCCCAGCAGGGGCTCGCCGAAAAACTGTTTTTT CASSAQQGLAEKLFF
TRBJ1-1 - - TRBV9 TGTGCCAGCAGCGCCCGAGACAGGCCTGAAGCTTTCTTT CASSARDRPEAFF
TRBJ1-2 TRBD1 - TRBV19 TGTGCCAGTAGTATGGGGCCTGCGGGACAGAATTATGGCTACACCTTC CASSMGPAGQNYGYTF
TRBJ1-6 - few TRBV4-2 TGTGCCAGCAGCCCAGGGGTTGGGTCACCCCTCCACTTT CASSPGVGSPLHF
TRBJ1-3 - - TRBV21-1 TGTGCCAGCTGGGCTGACGTCCGGGACAGGGGGAGCTCTGGAAACACCATATATTTT CASWADVRDRGSSGNTIYF
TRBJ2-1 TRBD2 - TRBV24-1 TGTGCCACCAGTGACACAACCCTAGCGGGGGGCCGGGATGAGCAGTTCTTC CATSDTTLAGGRDEQFF
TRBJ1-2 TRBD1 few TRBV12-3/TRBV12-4 TGTGCCAGCAGGTCGACAGGGAAGGGCTACACCTTC CASRSTGKGYTF
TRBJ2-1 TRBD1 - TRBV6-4 TGTGCCAGCAGTTTCGGACAGGGCACTGAGCAGTTCTTC CASSFGQGTEQFF
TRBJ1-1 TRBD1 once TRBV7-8 TGTGCCAGCAGCTCCCGGGACAGGGTAACTGAAGCTTTCTTT CASSSRDRVTEAFF
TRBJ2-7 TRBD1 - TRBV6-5 TGTGCCAGCAGTTCGACCGGGACAGGGGACGAGCAGTACTTC CASSSTGTGDEQYF
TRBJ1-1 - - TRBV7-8 TGTGCCAGCAGCCAAGGAGCCCCGGCTTTCTTT CASSQGAPAFF
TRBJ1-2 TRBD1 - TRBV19 TGTGCCAGTAGTAAGGGGGACAGCTCCTATGGCTACACCTTC CASSKGDSSYGYTF
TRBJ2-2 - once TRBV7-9 TGTGCCAGCAGCTGGCCGAACACCGGGGAGCTGTTTTTT CASSWPNTGELFF
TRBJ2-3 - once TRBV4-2 TGTGCCAGCAGCCAAGAGAGCAGGGACACAGATACGCAGTATTTT CASSQESRDTDTQYF
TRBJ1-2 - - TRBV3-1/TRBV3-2 TGTGCCAGCAGCCTCGACAGGTTCTATGGCTACACCTTC CASSLDRFYGYTF